This T cell receptor beta chain was identified during a study of cytomegalovirus exposure and HLA in healthy donors. Of note for this clone: What it binds is not known.

The CDR3 is made up of 13 amino acids. Trimming took 3 bases from V and 1 from J, leaving 6 bases between them. The germline V gene has CDR1 SGHTA and CDR2 FQGTGA. Study-wide results and limits: Rarity marked most TCR sequences, yet some public TCRs occurred in many donors. Reportedly, HLA-A and HLA-B alleles of most subjects were accurately predicted from TCR beta. Several top significant clusters appeared, in a later analysis, to be linked to common viral pathogens.

The PCR was carried out with 60 Vbeta primers and 13 Jbeta primers. The data were produced by immunoSEQ multiplex PCR, yet TCRdb's version contains in-frame clones alone and is incomplete. The profile shows about 140,000 clones, 75% to 80% of them singletons. The sequenced sample was PBMCs. J is TRBJ1-1 and V is TRBV7-3; D is unresolved. This sequence was found in a male donor in good health and CMV-seronegative. The CDR3 spells CASSFDSNTEAFF. The CDR3 bases are TGTGCCAGCAGCTTCGACTCGAACACTGAAGCTTTCTTT.